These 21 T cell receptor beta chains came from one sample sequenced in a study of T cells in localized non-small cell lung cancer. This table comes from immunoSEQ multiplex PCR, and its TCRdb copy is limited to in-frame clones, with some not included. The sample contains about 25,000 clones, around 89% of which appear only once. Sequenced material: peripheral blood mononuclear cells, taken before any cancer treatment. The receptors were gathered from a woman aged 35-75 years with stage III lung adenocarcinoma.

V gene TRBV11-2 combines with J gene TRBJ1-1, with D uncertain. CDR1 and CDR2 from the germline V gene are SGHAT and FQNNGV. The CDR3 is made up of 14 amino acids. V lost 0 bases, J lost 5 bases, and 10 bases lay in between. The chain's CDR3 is CASSLDEWVTEAFF. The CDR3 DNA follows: TGTGCCAGCAGCTTAGACGAATGGGTTACTGAAGCTTTCTTT.

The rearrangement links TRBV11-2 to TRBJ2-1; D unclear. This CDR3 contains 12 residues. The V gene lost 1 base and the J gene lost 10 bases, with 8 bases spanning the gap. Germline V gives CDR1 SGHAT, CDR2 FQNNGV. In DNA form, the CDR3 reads TGTGCCAGCAGCTTAGTAATCGGGGAGCAGTTCTTC. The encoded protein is CASSLVIGEQFF.

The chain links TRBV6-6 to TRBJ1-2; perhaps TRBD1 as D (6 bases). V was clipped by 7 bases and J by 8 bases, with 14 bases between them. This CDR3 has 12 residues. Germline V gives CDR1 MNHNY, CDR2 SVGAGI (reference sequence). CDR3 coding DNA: TGTGCCAGCAACCAACAGGGATGGGGCTACACCTTC. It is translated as CASNQQGWGYTF.

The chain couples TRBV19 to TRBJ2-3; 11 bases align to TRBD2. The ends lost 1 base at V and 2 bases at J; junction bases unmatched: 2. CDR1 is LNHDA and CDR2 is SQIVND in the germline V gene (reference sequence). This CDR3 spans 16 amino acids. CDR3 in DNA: TGTGCCAGTAGTATAGGACTAGCGGGGACCACAGATACGCAGTATTTT. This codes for CASSIGLAGTTDTQYF.

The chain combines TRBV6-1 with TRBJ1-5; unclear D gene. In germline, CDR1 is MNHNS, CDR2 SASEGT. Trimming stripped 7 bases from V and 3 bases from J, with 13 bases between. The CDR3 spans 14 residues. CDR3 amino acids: CASTPDGDNQPQHF. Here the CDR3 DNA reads TGTGCCAGCACCCCGGACGGAGACAATCAGCCCCAGCATTTT.

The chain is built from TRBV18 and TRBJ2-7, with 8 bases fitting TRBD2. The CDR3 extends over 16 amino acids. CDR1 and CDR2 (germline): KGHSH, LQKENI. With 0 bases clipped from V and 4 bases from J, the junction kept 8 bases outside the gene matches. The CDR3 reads CASSPPIGGGGYEQYF. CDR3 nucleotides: TGTGCCAGCTCACCACCGATCGGGGGGGGCGGTTACGAGCAGTACTTC.

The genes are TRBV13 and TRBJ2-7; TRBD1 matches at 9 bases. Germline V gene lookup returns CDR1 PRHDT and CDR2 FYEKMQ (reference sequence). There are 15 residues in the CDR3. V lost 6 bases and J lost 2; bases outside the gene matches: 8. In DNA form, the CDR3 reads TGTGCCAGCAGTCGTTCCGGGACAGGGACCTACGAGCAGTACTTC. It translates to CASSRSGTGTYEQYF.

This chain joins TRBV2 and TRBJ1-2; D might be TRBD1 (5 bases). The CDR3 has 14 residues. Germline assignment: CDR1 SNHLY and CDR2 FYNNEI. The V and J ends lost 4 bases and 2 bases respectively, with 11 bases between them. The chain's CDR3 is CASSGGNRNYGYTF. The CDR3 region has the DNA TGTGCCAGCAGTGGGGGGAACAGGAACTATGGCTACACCTTC.

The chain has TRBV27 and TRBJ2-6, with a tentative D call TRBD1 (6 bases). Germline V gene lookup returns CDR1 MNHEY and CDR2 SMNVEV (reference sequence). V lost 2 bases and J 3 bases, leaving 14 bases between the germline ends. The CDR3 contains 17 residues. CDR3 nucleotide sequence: TGTGCCAGCAGTTTACAGGGGACGATGGGTGGGGCCAACGTCCTGACTTTC. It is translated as CASSLQGTMGGANVLTF.

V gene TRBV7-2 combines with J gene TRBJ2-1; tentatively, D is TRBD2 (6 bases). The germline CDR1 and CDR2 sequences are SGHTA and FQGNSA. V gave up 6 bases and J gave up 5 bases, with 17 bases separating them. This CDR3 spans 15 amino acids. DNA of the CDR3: TGTGCCAGCAGTTACTCCGGGACTGGAGACAATGAGCAGTTCTTC. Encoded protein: CASSYSGTGDNEQFF. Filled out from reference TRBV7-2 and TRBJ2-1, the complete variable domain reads GAGVSQSPSNKVTEKGKDVELRCDPISGHTALYWYRQSLGQGLEFLIYFQGNSAPDKSGLPSDRFSAERTGGSVSTLTIQRTQQEDSAVYLCASSYSGTGDNEQFFGPGTRLTVL.

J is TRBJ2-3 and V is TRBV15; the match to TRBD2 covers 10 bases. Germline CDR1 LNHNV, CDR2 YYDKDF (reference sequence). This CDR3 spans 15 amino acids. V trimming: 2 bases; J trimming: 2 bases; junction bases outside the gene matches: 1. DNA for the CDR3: TGTGCCACCAGCAGAAGCGGGGGGGCCACAGATACGCAGTATTTT. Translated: CATSRSGGATDTQYF.

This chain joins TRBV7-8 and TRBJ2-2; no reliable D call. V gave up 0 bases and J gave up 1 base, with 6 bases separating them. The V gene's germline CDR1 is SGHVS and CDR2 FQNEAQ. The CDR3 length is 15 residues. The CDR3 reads CASSLARQNTGELFF. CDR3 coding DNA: TGTGCCAGCAGCTTAGCCCGGCAGAACACCGGGGAGCTGTTTTTT.

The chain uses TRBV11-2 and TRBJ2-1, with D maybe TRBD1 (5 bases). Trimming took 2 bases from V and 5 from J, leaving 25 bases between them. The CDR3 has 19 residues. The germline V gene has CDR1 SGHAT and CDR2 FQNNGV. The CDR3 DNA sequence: TGTGCCAGCAGCTTACTAAGGGGTAGGTCGCGATCAGAACACAATGAGCAGTTCTTC. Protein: CASSLLRGRSRSEHNEQFF. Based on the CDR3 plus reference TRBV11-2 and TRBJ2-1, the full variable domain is EAGVAQSPRYKIIEKRQSVAFWCNPISGHATLYWYQQILGQGPKLLIQFQNNGVVDDSQLPKDRFSAERLKGVDSTLKIQPAKLEDSAVYLCASSLLRGRSRSEHNEQFFGPGTRLTVL.

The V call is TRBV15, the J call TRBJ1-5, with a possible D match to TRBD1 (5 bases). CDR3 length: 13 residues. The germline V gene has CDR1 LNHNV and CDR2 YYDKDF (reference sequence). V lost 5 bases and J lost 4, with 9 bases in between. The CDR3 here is CATSLGGNQPQHF. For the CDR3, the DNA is TGTGCCACCAGCCTTGGGGGTAATCAGCCCCAGCATTTT.

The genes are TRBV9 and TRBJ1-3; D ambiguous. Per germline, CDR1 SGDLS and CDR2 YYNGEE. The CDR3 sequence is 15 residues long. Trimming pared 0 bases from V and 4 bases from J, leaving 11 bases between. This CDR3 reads CASSVDWETGNTIYF. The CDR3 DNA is TGTGCCAGCAGCGTAGATTGGGAAACCGGAAACACCATATATTTT.

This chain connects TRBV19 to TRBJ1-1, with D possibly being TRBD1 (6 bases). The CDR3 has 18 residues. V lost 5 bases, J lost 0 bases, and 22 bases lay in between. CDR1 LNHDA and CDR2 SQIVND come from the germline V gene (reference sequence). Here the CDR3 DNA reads TGTGCCAGTAGTGTCCCGCGACAGGCTCTCCTATTGAACACTGAAGCTTTCTTT. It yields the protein CASSVPRQALLLNTEAFF.

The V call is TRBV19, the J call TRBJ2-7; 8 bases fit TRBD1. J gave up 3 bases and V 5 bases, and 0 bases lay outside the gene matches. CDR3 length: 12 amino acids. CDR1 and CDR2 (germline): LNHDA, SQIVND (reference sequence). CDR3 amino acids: CASSDRGYEQYF. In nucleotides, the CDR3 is TGTGCCAGTAGTGACAGGGGCTACGAGCAGTACTTC.

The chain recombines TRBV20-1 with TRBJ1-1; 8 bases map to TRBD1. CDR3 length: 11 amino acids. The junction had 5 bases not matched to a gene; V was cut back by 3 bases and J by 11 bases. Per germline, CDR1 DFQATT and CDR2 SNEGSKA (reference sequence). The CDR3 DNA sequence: TGCAGTGCTAGGACAGGGGCGGGGGCTTTCTTT. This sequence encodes CSARTGAGAFF.

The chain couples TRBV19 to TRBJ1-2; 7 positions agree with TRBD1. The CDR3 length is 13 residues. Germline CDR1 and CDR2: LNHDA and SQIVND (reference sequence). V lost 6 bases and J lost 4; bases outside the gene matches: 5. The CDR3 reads CASRRQGGYGYTF. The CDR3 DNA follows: TGTGCCAGTAGACGACAGGGAGGCTATGGCTACACCTTC.

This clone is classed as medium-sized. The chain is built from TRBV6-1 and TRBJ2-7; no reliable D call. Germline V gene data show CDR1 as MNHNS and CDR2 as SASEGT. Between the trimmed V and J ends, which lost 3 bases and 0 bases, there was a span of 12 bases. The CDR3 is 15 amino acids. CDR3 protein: CASSEVGGSSYEQYF. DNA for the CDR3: TGTGCCAGCAGTGAGGTCGGTGGCAGCTCCTACGAGCAGTACTTC.

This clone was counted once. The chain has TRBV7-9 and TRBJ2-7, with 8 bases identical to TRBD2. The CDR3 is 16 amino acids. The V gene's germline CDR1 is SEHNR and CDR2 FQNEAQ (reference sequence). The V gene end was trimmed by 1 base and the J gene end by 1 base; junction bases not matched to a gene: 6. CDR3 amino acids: CASSLGATSGSYEQYF. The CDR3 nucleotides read TGTGCCAGCAGCTTAGGGGCTACTAGCGGTTCCTACGAGCAGTACTTC.